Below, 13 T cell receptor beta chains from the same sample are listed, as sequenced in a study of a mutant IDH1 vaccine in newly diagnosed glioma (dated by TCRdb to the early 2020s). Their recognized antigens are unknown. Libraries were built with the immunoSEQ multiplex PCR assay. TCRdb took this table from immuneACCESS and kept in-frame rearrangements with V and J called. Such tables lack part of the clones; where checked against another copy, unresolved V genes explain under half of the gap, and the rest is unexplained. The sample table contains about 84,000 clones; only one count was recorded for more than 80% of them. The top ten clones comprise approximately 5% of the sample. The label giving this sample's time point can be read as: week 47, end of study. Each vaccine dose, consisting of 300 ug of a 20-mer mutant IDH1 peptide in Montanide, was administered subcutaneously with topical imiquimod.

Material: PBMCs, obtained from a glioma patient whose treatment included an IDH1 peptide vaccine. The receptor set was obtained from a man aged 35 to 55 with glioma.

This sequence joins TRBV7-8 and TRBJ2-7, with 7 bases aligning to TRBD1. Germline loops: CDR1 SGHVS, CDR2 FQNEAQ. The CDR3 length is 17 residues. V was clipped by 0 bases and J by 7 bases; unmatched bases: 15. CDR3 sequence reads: CASSLAFVGQPGREQYF. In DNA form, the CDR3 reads TGTGCCAGCAGCTTAGCGTTTGTGGGACAGCCTGGTAGGGAGCAGTACTTC.

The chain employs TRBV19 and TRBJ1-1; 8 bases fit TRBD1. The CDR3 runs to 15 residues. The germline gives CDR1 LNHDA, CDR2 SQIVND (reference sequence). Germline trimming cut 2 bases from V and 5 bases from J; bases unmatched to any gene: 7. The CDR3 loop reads CASSISGGAGTEAFF. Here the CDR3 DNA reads TGTGCCAGTAGTATATCAGGGGGCGCGGGGACTGAAGCTTTCTTT.

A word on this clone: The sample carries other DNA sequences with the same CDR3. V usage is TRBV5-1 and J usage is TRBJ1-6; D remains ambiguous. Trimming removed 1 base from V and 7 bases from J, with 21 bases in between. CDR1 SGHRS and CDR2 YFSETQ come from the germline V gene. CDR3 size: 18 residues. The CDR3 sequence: CASSLWSGQRFYNSPLHF. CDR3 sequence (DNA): TGCGCCAGCAGCTTGTGGAGCGGGCAGCGTTTCTACAATTCACCCCTCCACTTT.

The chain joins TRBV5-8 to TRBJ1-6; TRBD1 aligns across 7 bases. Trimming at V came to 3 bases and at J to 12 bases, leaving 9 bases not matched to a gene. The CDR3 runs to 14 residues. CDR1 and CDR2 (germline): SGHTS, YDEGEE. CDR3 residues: CASSYRTGPGPLHF. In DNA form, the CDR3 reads TGTGCCAGCAGCTACAGGACAGGCCCAGGACCCCTCCACTTT.

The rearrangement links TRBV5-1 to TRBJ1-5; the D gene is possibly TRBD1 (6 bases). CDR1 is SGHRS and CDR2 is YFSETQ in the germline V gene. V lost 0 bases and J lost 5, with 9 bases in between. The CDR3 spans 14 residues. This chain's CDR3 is CASSLAGADQPQHF. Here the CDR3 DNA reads TGCGCCAGCAGCTTGGCGGGGGCGGATCAGCCCCAGCATTTT.

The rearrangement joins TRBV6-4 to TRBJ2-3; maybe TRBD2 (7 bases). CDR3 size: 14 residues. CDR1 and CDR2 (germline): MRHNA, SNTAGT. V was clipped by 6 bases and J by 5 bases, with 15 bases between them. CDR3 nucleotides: TGTGCCAGCAGAGGAGGGGGGGCCGGAGATACGCAGTATTTT. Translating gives CASRGGGAGDTQYF.

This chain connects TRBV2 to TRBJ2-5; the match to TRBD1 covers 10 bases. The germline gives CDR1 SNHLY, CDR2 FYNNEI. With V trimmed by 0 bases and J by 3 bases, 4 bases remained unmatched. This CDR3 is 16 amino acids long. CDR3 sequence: CASSEARTGGKETQYF. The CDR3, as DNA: TGTGCCAGCAGTGAAGCCAGGACAGGGGGAAAAGAGACCCAGTACTTC.

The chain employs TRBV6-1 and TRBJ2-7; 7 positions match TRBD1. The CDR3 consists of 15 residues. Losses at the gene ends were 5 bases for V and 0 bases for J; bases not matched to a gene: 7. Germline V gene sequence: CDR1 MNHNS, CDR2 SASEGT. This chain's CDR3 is CASSKQGPSSYEQYF. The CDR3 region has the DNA TGTGCCAGCAGTAAACAGGGGCCGAGCTCCTACGAGCAGTACTTC.

DNA for the CDR3: TGTGCCAGCAGCTCCAGGGACAGGGGGACCGGGGAGCTGTTTTTT. As protein: CASSSRDRGTGELFF. The chain has TRBV9 and TRBJ2-2, with 11 positions matching TRBD1. Germline-derived CDR1 and CDR2 are SGDLS and YYNGEE. V was pared by 4 bases and J by 5 bases, with 4 bases of the junction left unmatched. The CDR3 length is 15 residues.

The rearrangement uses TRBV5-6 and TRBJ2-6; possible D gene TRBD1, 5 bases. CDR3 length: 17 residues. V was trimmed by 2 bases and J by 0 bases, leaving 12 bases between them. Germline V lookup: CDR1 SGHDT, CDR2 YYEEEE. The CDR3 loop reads CASSLPGLGSGANVLTF. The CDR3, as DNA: TGTGCCAGCAGCTTACCAGGGTTGGGCTCTGGGGCCAACGTCCTGACTTTC.

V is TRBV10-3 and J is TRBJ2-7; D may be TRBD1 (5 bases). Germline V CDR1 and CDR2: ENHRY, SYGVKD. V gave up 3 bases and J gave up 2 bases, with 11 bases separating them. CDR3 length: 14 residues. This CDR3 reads CAISELGQAYEQYF. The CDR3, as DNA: TGTGCCATCAGTGAATTGGGGCAGGCCTACGAGCAGTACTTC.

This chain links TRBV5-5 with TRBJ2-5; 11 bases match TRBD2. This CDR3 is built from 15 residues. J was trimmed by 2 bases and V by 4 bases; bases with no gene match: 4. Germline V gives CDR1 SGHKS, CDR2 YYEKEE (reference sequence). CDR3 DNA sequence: TGTGCCAGCAGCCCACGACTAGCGGGGCAAGAGACCCAGTACTTC. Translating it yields CASSPRLAGQETQYF.

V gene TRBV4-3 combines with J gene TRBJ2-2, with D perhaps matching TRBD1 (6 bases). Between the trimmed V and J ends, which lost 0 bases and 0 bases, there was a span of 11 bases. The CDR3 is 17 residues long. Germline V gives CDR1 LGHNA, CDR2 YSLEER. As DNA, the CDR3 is TGCGCCAGCAGCCAAGATTTGGGACACCCGAACACCGGGGAGCTGTTTTTT. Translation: CASSQDLGHPNTGELFF.